These 10 T cell receptor beta chains originate from one sample sequenced in a study of T cell repertoires in cytomegalovirus infection. TCRdb analysed the reads with MiXCR anew, one entry per CDR3 protein. The sample lists approximately 990,000 distinct CDR3 sequences; roughly 31% were seen once. No antigen is known for these receptors. The material was cultured CD8+ T cells from PBMCs, obtained from culture after CMV antigen stimulation. The source is a human donor in good health (CMV status not recorded). Some clones in this sample may be carry-over from other donors' samples.

The J gene is TRBJ2-1, the V gene TRBV27; TRBD1 agrees at 9 bases. CDR3 size: 12 residues. Germline values: CDR1 MNHEY, CDR2 SMNVEV (reference sequence). Trimming at V came to 6 bases and at J to 8 bases, leaving 2 bases not matched to a gene. The CDR3 DNA reads TGTGCCAGCAGACAGGGGGCGGATGAGCAGTTCTTC. Amino acid sequence: CASRQGADEQFF.

This clonotype was seen a handful of times. This chain's CDR3 is CASSLNLLTSGGAGNEQFF. As DNA, the CDR3 is TGTGCCAGCAGTTTAAACCTCTTGACTAGCGGGGGGGCAGGAAATGAGCAGTTCTTC. The rearrangement links TRBV28 to TRBJ2-1, with TRBD2 matching 14 bases. The ends lost 2 bases at V and 7 bases at J; junction bases unmatched: 13. Germline-derived CDR1 and CDR2 are MDHEN and SYDVKM. This CDR3 comprises 19 residues.

The V call is TRBV6-8, the J call TRBJ2-1; D is unclear. This CDR3 region has 13 residues. The germline V gene encodes CDR1 MNHGY and CDR2 SAAAGT. Between the trimmed V and J ends, which lost 4 bases and 10 bases, there was a span of 14 bases. This chain's CDR3 is CASSFPPPREQFF. The CDR3 region has the DNA TGTGCCAGCAGTTTCCCTCCCCCAAGGGAGCAGTTCTTC.

This clonotype occurred many times. The rearrangement uses TRBV12-3 or TRBV12-4 and TRBJ1-1; no definite D call. V lost 3 bases and J lost 4, with 12 bases in between. CDR3 length equals 14 residues. In DNA form, the CDR3 reads TGTGCCAGCAGTTTCGGGGAGGCGAGCACTGAAGCTTTCTTT. This sequence encodes CASSFGEASTEAFF.

Turning to this clonotype: A read error may explain this, as a much larger clone is one base away. The chain carries TRBV7-8 and TRBJ1-5; TRBD1 matches 8 bases. Germline values: CDR1 SGHVS, CDR2 FQNEAQ. The CDR3 contains 15 residues. As DNA, the CDR3 is TGTACCAGCAGCTTATCAGGGGGCAGATCACAGCCCCAGCATTTT. Its translation: CTSSLSGGRSQPQHF.

This rearrangement joins TRBV12-5 to TRBJ2-1, with D possibly TRBD1 on 5 matching bases. V was cut by 3 bases and J by 8 bases, with 8 bases left in between. This CDR3 spans 12 amino acids. Germline V lookup: CDR1 LGHNT, CDR2 FRNRAP. This chain's CDR3 is CASGLGVHEQFF. DNA of the CDR3: TGTGCTAGTGGTTTAGGGGTACATGAGCAGTTCTTC.

This chain connects TRBV28 to TRBJ2-1, with 8 bases lining up with TRBD1. The CDR3 totals 18 residues. Trimming at V came to 8 bases and at J to 7 bases, leaving 22 bases not matched to a gene. The germline CDR1 and CDR2 sequences are MDHEN and SYDVKM. The chain's CDR3 is CASSSGQAEDYRQNEQFF. Here the CDR3 DNA reads TGTGCCAGCTCTTCGGGACAGGCGGAGGACTACCGTCAAAATGAGCAGTTCTTC. The full variable domain, its missing parts supplied by reference TRBV28 and TRBJ2-1, is DVKVTQSSRYLVKRTGEKVFLECVQDMDHENMFWYRQDPGLGLRLIYFSYDVKMKEKGDIPEGYSVSREKKERFSLILESASTNQTSMYLCASSSGQAEDYRQNEQFFGPGTRLTVL.

This clonotype was seen a handful of times. The chain combines TRBV7-6 with TRBJ2-2, with D uncertain. V lost 1 base to trimming and J lost 0 bases, with 12 bases between them. This CDR3 has 17 amino acids. CDR1 and CDR2 (germline): SGHVS, FNYEAQ. The CDR3 sequence is CASSLENDLSNTGELFF. CDR3 nucleotides: TGTGCCAGCAGCTTAGAAAATGATCTTTCGAACACCGGGGAGCTGTTTTTT.

This sequence joins TRBV12-5 and TRBJ2-2; D is possibly TRBD1 (5 bases). CDR1 and CDR2 (germline): LGHNT, FRNRAP. The V gene lost 6 bases and the J gene lost 5 bases, with 13 bases spanning the gap. The CDR3 sequence is 14 residues long. In DNA form, the CDR3 reads TGTGCTAGTGGCTGGTCTCCAGGGACCGGGGAGCTGTTTTTT. As protein: CASGWSPGTGELFF.

V gene TRBV6-6 combines with J gene TRBJ2-1; the D call may be TRBD1 or TRBD2 (6 bases each). Germline V gene lookup returns CDR1 MNHNY and CDR2 SVGAGI (reference sequence). V gave up 2 bases and J gave up 5 bases, with 10 bases separating them. The CDR3 is made up of 14 amino acids. The CDR3 DNA reads as TGTGCCAGCAGTTACAGGGGGACTGACAATGAGCAGTTCTTC. This encodes CASSYRGTDNEQFF.